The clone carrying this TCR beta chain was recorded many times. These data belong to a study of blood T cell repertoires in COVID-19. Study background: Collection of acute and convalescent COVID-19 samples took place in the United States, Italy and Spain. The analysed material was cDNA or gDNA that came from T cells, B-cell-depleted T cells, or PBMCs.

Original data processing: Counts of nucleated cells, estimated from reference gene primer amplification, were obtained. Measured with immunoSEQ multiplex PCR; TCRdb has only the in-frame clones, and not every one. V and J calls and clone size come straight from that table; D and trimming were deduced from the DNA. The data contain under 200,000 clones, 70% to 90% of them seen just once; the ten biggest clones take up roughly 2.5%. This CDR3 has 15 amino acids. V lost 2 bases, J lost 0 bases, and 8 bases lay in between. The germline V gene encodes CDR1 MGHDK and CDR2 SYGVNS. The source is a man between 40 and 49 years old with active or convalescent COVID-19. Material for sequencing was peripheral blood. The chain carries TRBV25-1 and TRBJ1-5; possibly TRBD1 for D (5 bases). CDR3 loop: CASSERGTSNQPQHF. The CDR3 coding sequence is TGTGCCAGCAGTGAACGGGGGACTAGCAATCAGCCCCAGCATTTT.